This TCR beta chain comes out of a study of T cells after yellow fever vaccination. This clonotype was seen repeatedly, ten times or more. The ends were cut back, 0 bases at V and 7 bases at J, with 13 bases in the middle. The CDR3 runs to 14 residues. CDR1 and CDR2 (germline): SGHRS, YFSETQ. TCRdb processed the 5' RACE reads anew with MiXCR; each CDR3 protein has one entry. The sample has 250,000 to 300,000 distinct CDR3 sequences, approximately 5.2% seen once. The sequence derives from a young man who received the YFV17D yellow fever vaccine. The sequencing here drew on CD4+ T cells sorted from PBMCs, taken on the day of the yellow fever booster vaccination. The chain recombines TRBV5-1 with TRBJ1-2; D is ambiguous. The CDR3 loop is CASSLDTEGGGYTF. The CDR3 nucleotides read TGCGCCAGCAGCTTGGACACCGAAGGAGGTGGCTACACCTTC. Full variable domain (outside the CDR3, taken from reference TRBV5-1 and TRBJ1-2): KAGVTQTPRYLIKTRGQQVTLSCSPISGHRSVSWYQQTPGQGLQFLFEYFSETQRNKGNFPGRFSGRQFSNSRSEMNVSTLELGDSALYLCASSLDTEGGGYTFGSGTRLTVV.